A single sample is the source of the 25 T cell receptor beta chains below, sequenced in a study of shared clonotypes between healthy human individuals. Generated by immunoSEQ multiplex PCR, the TCRdb table keeps only in-frame clones and is missing some. The sample includes roughly 500,000 clones, 79% of them seen just once. The sample was PBMCs. The source of these receptors is a woman aged 40 to 50 in good health. Some clones in this sample may be carry-over from other donors' samples.

CDR3 protein: CASSLGRPRLNTGELFF. The DNA of the CDR3 is TGTGCCAGCAGCTTGGGCAGGCCCCGCCTGAACACCGGGGAGCTGTTTTTT. The V call is TRBV11-1, the J call TRBJ2-2; D unclear. CDR1 and CDR2 (germline): SGHAT, FQDESV (reference sequence). The CDR3 is made up of 17 amino acids. Trimming removed 3 bases at V and 1 base at J, with 15 bases between. Combining the CDR3 with reference TRBV11-1 and TRBJ2-2 gives the whole variable domain EAEVAQSPRYKITEKSQAVAFWCDPISGHATLYWYRQILGQGPELLVQFQDESVVDDSQLPKDRFSAERLKGVDSTLKIQPAELGDSAMYLCASSLGRPRLNTGELFFGEGSRLTVL.

This clone was counted between two and nine times. This CDR3 reads CSVGSAGVNEQYF. In DNA, the CDR3 is TGCAGCGTTGGATCAGCGGGAGTCAACGAGCAGTACTTC. The V and J genes are TRBV29-1 and TRBJ2-7, with 8 positions matching TRBD2. With 4 bases clipped from V and 5 bases from J, the junction kept 7 bases outside the gene matches. CDR1 is SQVTM, CDR2 ANQGSEA, per germline. The CDR3 sequence is 13 residues long.

The gene calls are TRBV9 and TRBJ1-1; TRBD1 matches at 9 bases. This CDR3 is built from 15 residues. CDR1 is SGDLS and CDR2 is YYNGEE in the germline V gene. The V segment lost 3 bases and the J segment 1 base; nucleotides outside the gene matches: 4. CDR3 bases: TGTGCCAGCAGCGGACAGGGGGTAGGGAACACTGAAGCTTTCTTT. Residues: CASSGQGVGNTEAFF.

The count of this clone is one. The chain recombines TRBV5-1 with TRBJ1-2; 10 bases map to TRBD1. The CDR3 runs 14 residues. In germline, CDR1 is SGHRS, CDR2 YFSETQ. The J segment lost 6 bases and the V segment lost 0 bases, leaving 2 bases of the junction unmatched. In DNA form, the CDR3 reads TGCGCCAGCAGCTTGGAGGGGACAGGGGATGGCTACACCTTC. As protein: CASSLEGTGDGYTF.

V usage is TRBV5-1 and J usage is TRBJ2-1, with 10 nucleotides matching TRBD2. The CDR3 spans 16 residues. V lost 0 bases and J lost 8; bases outside the gene matches: 8. Looked up from germline, CDR1 is SGHRS and CDR2 is YFSETQ. CDR3 amino acids: CASSLEASGSWDEQFF. The CDR3 nucleotides are TGCGCCAGCAGCTTGGAGGCTAGCGGGAGTTGGGATGAGCAGTTCTTC.

V and J are TRBV28 and TRBJ1-4, with 7 bases identical to TRBD1. J was trimmed by 4 bases and V by 6 bases; bases with no gene match: 5. Germline-derived CDR1 and CDR2 are MDHEN and SYDVKM. This CDR3 comprises 14 residues. CDR3 amino acids: CASSPGQDNEKLFF. The CDR3 DNA sequence: TGTGCCAGCAGCCCAGGACAGGATAATGAAAAACTGTTTTTT.

This chain links TRBV28 with TRBJ2-1; the D gene is possibly TRBD2 (7 bases). V was clipped by 3 bases and J by 5 bases, with 11 bases between them. This CDR3 contains 14 residues. Germline CDR1 is MDHEN and CDR2 is SYDVKM. CDR3 sequence reads: CASSFRGLNNEQFF. CDR3 sequence (DNA): TGTGCCAGCAGTTTCAGGGGACTAAACAATGAGCAGTTCTTC.

The chain employs TRBV28 and TRBJ1-1, with D unresolved. The CDR3 spans 12 residues. Trimming removed 5 bases from V and 3 bases from J, with 7 bases in between. Looked up from germline, CDR1 is MDHEN and CDR2 is SYDVKM. The CDR3 sequence is CASSVPDTEAFF. The CDR3 nucleotides are TGTGCCAGCAGTGTCCCGGACACTGAAGCTTTCTTT.

Many counts were recorded for this clone. The V gene is TRBV6-5, the J gene TRBJ2-3; the D gene is possibly TRBD1 (6 bases). The CDR3 runs 15 residues. V was pared by 6 bases and J by 5 bases, with 18 bases between. Germline lookup yields CDR1 MNHEY and CDR2 SVGAGI. The CDR3 loop reads CASREPKRGRDTQYF. The CDR3 DNA follows: TGTGCCAGCAGGGAACCAAAAAGGGGGAGAGATACGCAGTATTTT.

The chain employs TRBV19 and TRBJ1-1; D might be TRBD1 (5 bases). Deletions cut 1 base from V and 4 bases from J, with 13 bases between. Germline-derived CDR1 and CDR2 are LNHDA and SQIVND (reference sequence). The CDR3 spans 15 residues. The DNA of the CDR3 is TGTGCCAGTAGTATAGGCGGGGACTGGGTCACTGAAGCTTTCTTT. Amino acids: CASSIGGDWVTEAFF.

This chain joins TRBV7-8 and TRBJ2-2; 12 bases align to TRBD1. The CDR3 covers 17 residues. Per germline, CDR1 SGHVS and CDR2 FQNEAQ. V trimming: 5 bases; J trimming: 6 bases; junction bases outside the gene matches: 10. CDR3 nucleotides: TGTGCCAGCAGCGACAGTTTTGGGACAGGGGGCGCCGGGGAGCTGTTTTTT. Its protein product is CASSDSFGTGGAGELFF.

This clone showed up just a few times. This sequence joins TRBV19 and TRBJ1-2; no definite D call. Germline V CDR1 and CDR2: LNHDA, SQIVND (reference sequence). This CDR3 is 13 amino acids long. V was clipped by 6 bases and J by 5 bases, with 13 bases between them. The CDR3: CASRPLGRYGYTF. CDR3 sequence (DNA): TGTGCCAGTAGACCCCTCGGACGGTATGGCTACACCTTC.

V is TRBV7-6 and J is TRBJ2-3; tentative D call: TRBD2 (6 bases). This CDR3 has 18 amino acids. The germline CDR1 and CDR2 sequences are SGHVS and FNYEAQ. The V end was cut by 1 base, the J end by 2 bases, with 19 bases between. The CDR3 loop reads CASSLEGRTGGITDTQYF. CDR3 coding DNA: TGTGCCAGCAGCTTAGAGGGGAGGACGGGCGGAATCACAGATACGCAGTATTTT.

This sequence joins TRBV10-3 and TRBJ2-7; a weak D match, TRBD1 (6 bases). The germline gives CDR1 ENHRY, CDR2 SYGVKD. The CDR3 loop spans 14 amino acids. V dropped 6 bases and J dropped 2 bases, with 14 bases sitting between them. The CDR3 region has the DNA TGTGCCATCAGGGCTGTCGGACAGACCTACGAGCAGTACTTC. Encoded protein: CAIRAVGQTYEQYF.

In this sample, this clone turned up a few times. Other DNA sequences of this sample code for an identical CDR3. The genes are TRBV9 and TRBJ2-3, with D unclear. This CDR3 region has 14 residues. Germline V gene lookup returns CDR1 SGDLS and CDR2 YYNGEE. V lost 0 bases and J 0 bases, leaving 5 bases between the germline ends. CDR3 nucleotides: TGTGCCAGCAGCGTAGACGGTAGCACAGATACGCAGTATTTT. Protein sequence: CASSVDGSTDTQYF. The full variable domain, in which reference TRBV9 and TRBJ2-3 provide the parts outside the CDR3, is DSGVTQTPKHLITATGQRVTLRCSPRSGDLSVYWYQQSLDQGLQFLIQYYNGEERAKGNILERFSAQQFPDLHSELNLSSLELGDSALYFCASSVDGSTDTQYFGPGTRLTVL.

The rearrangement links TRBV9 to TRBJ2-7; a possible D gene is TRBD2 (6 bases). The germline V and J ends were trimmed by 3 bases and 3 bases, with 10 bases remaining between them. Germline CDR1 SGDLS, CDR2 YYNGEE. The CDR3 spans 13 residues. CDR3 coding DNA: TGTGCCAGCAGCGGGGGACTTAACTACGAGCAGTACTTC. Its translation: CASSGGLNYEQYF.

This clone has only a few counts. This rearrangement joins TRBV10-3 to TRBJ1-2; a possible D gene is TRBD1 (5 bases). Trimming removed 2 bases from V and 2 bases from J, with 18 bases in between. Per the germline V gene, CDR1 is ENHRY and CDR2 is SYGVKD. This CDR3 comprises 17 residues. This chain's CDR3 is CAISEPRGKQANYGYTF. CDR3 nucleotides: TGTGCCATCAGTGAGCCCCGAGGGAAACAGGCAAACTATGGCTACACCTTC.

The chain is built from TRBV7-9 and TRBJ1-1; the D gene is possibly TRBD1 (5 bases). The CDR3 is 14 residues long. Germline CDR1 is SEHNR and CDR2 is FQNEAQ (reference sequence). Trimming removed 11 bases from V and 1 base from J, with 17 bases in between. The CDR3 nucleotides are TGTGCCGCCACCCGGGGGGGAGAGAACACTGAAGCTTTCTTT. Amino acid sequence: CAATRGGENTEAFF.

On this clone itself: The same CDR3 is also encoded by other DNA sequences in this sample. This rearrangement joins TRBV6-5 to TRBJ2-2; D gene unclear. Trimming pared 8 bases from V and 2 bases from J, leaving 6 bases between. CDR3 length: 12 amino acids. CDR1 and CDR2 (germline): MNHEY, SVGAGI. The CDR3 loop is CASRPNTGELFF. The CDR3 nucleotides are TGTGCCAGCCGGCCCAACACCGGGGAGCTGTTTTTT.

The genes are TRBV27 and TRBJ2-3, with D uncertain. Germline values: CDR1 MNHEY, CDR2 SMNVEV (reference sequence). Trimming pared 6 bases from V and 1 base from J, leaving 8 bases between. The CDR3 contains 13 residues. In nucleotides, the CDR3 is TGTGCCAGCAGGGGTCCGGGCACAGATACGCAGTATTTT. Translated: CASRGPGTDTQYF.

The V gene is TRBV15, the J gene TRBJ1-1; TRBD1 agrees at 7 bases. This CDR3 has 13 residues. The germline CDR1 and CDR2 sequences are LNHNV and YYDKDF (reference sequence). Losses at the gene ends were 4 bases for V and 4 bases for J; bases not matched to a gene: 3. In DNA form, the CDR3 reads TGTGCCACCAGCATGACAGGGACCACTGAAGCTTTCTTT. Protein sequence: CATSMTGTTEAFF.

The chain carries TRBV13 and TRBJ1-4; D unresolved. Germline-derived CDR1 and CDR2 are PRHDT and FYEKMQ (reference sequence). This CDR3 has 14 amino acids. Trimming shortened V by 0 bases and J by 7 bases, and 9 bases separated the two germline ends. The CDR3 spells CASSLGRNGEKLFF. The DNA for the CDR3 is TGTGCCAGCAGCTTAGGACGAAATGGTGAAAAACTGTTTTTT.

This chain links TRBV10-3 with TRBJ1-4; D remains unclear. This CDR3 region has 14 residues. Germline V lookup: CDR1 ENHRY, CDR2 SYGVKD. V was cut by 3 bases and J by 8 bases, with 13 bases left in between. Here the CDR3 DNA reads TGTGCCATCAGTGAAGGAGGGCGTTGGGAAAAACTGTTTTTT. Its protein product is CAISEGGRWEKLFF.

The gene calls are TRBV11-3 and TRBJ2-7; 7 nucleotides line up with TRBD1. Per the germline V gene, CDR1 is SGHNT and CDR2 is YENEEA. J gave up 3 bases and V 1 base, and 6 bases lay outside the gene matches. The CDR3 is made up of 15 amino acids. The CDR3 coding sequence is TGTGCCAGCAGCTTAGGTAGTGGGGACAGCTACGAGCAGTACTTC. Amino acid sequence: CASSLGSGDSYEQYF.

This chain joins TRBV7-3 and TRBJ1-1; 10 bases map to TRBD1. Looked up from germline, CDR1 is SGHTA and CDR2 is FQGTGA. V dropped 4 bases and J dropped 5; count of bases not matched to a gene: 7. The CDR3 sequence is 15 residues long. CDR3 protein: CASSYGTGELTEAFF. The CDR3 region has the DNA TGTGCCAGCAGCTATGGGACAGGGGAATTAACTGAAGCTTTCTTT.